The 2 T cell receptor beta chains below were found in one sample sequenced in a study of T cell repertoires in cytomegalovirus infection. Their target antigens are unknown. Each CDR3 protein is one row after TCRdb ran MiXCR on the reads. This table holds approximately 310,000 distinct CDR3 sequences, approximately 25% found once. Source: cultured PBMCs, taken from culture after CMV antigen stimulation. These receptors originate from a human donor in good health (CMV status not recorded). Some clones in this sample may be carry-over from other donors' samples.

This chain uses TRBV20-1 with TRBJ2-7, with TRBD2 matching 9 bases. The CDR3 length is 14 residues. The V gene's germline CDR1 is DFQATT and CDR2 SNEGSKA (reference sequence). V lost 6 bases, J lost 7 bases, and 13 bases stayed unmatched. CDR3 sequence reads: CSALVAGAPREQYV. The CDR3 DNA reads TGCAGTGCACTAGTAGCGGGAGCTCCGCGGGAGCAGTACGTC.

The gene calls are TRBV7-9 and TRBJ2-7; 8 positions agree with TRBD1. This CDR3 has 15 amino acids. Germline V gene sequence: CDR1 SEHNR, CDR2 FQNEAQ (reference sequence). V was clipped by 10 bases and J by 8 bases; unmatched bases: 19. CDR3 nucleotides: TGTGCCACCACCAGGCCCCGCCCAGGACAGGGTAAGCAGTACTTC. It translates to CATTRPRPGQGKQYF.